This TCR beta chain was sequenced for a study of response to subunit inactivated influenza vaccine. Study-wide findings and caveats: New T cells are recruited in small numbers by each seasonal influenza vaccination, according to the authors' suggestion.

Germline V gives CDR1 SEHNR, CDR2 FQNEAQ (reference sequence). V was clipped by 6 bases and J by 5 bases; unmatched bases: 11. The CDR3 is 15 residues long. In TCRdb, the RT-PCR reads were re-called with MiXCR into one record per CDR3 protein. The repertoire holds fewer than 400,000 distinct CDR3 sequences, with roughly 22% as singletons. Regarding this clonotype: Antigen specificity is unknown.

Source: PBMCs from blood, taken approximately 22 months after vaccination. The chain employs TRBV7-9 and TRBJ2-5, with 8 nucleotides matching TRBD1. This sequence was found in a man aged 45 to 75 who received an inactivated influenza vaccine. DNA of the CDR3: TGTGCCAGCAGTTTGGTTGCAGGGGGCAGGGAGACCCAGTACTTC. Translating gives CASSLVAGGRETQYF.